Included here is one T cell receptor beta chain sequence, with context. The record originates from a study of shared clonotypes between healthy human individuals. The repertoire was sequenced with immunoSEQ multiplex PCR; TCRdb's copy has only in-frame clones and lacks some. The table lists around 500,000 clones, around three quarters of them singletons. The receptor was isolated from a woman between 35 and 50 years old in good health. Some clones in this sample may be carry-over from other donors' samples. Sequenced sample: PBMCs.

CDR3 sequence reads: CASSLAQGRNTEAFF. CDR3 DNA: TGTGCCAGCAGCTTAGCTCAGGGGAGGAACACTGAAGCTTTCTTT. The chain couples TRBV7-9 to TRBJ1-1; perhaps TRBD1 as D (6 bases). The germline gives CDR1 SEHNR, CDR2 FQNEAQ (reference sequence). This CDR3 spans 15 amino acids. V was cut by 0 bases and J by 1 base, with 9 bases left in between.